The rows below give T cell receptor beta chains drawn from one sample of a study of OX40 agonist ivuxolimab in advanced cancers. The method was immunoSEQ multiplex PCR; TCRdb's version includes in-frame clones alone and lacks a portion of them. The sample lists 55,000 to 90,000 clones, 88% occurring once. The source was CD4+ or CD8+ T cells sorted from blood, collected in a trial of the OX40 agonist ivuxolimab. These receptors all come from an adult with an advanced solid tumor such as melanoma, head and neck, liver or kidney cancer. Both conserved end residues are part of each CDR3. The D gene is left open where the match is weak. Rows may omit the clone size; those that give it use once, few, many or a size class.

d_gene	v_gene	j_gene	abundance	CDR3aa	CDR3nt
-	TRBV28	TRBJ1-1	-	CASSLSGSQAEAFF	TGTGCCAGCAGTCTATCCGGGTCCCAGGCTGAAGCTTTCTTT
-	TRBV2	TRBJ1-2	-	CASRDDVGSHGYTF	TGTGCCAGCAGGGACGACGTGGGGTCTCACGGCTACACCTTC
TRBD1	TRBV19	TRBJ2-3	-	CASSMRFGQALRNTQYF	TGTGCCAGTAGTATGCGTTTCGGACAGGCACTCAGGAATACGCAGTATTTT
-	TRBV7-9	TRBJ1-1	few	CASSLGERNTEAFF	TGTGCCAGCAGCTTGGGGGAACGGAACACTGAAGCTTTCTTT
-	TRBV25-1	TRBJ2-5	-	CASTPTSSLETQYF	TGTGCCAGCACCCCAACGAGTTCTTTAGAGACCCAGTACTTC
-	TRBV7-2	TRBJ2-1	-	CASSQASSSYNEQFF	TGTGCCAGCAGCCAAGCGTCCAGCTCCTACAATGAGCAGTTCTTC
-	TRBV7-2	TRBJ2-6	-	CASSAGAGANVLTF	TGTGCCAGCAGCGCAGGGGCTGGGGCCAACGTCCTGACTTTC
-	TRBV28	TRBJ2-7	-	CASSPSGTYEQYF	TGTGCCAGCAGCCCTTCTGGAACCTACGAGCAGTACTTC
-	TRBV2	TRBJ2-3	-	CASKVDRSTDTQYF	TGTGCCAGCAAGGTGGACCGAAGCACAGATACGCAGTATTTT
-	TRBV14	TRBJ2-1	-	CASSQAIQRGNEQFF	TGTGCCAGCAGCCAAGCGATCCAACGGGGCAATGAGCAGTTCTTC
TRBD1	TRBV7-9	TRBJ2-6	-	CASSFRPGQGSGANVLTF	TGTGCCAGCAGCTTTCGTCCGGGACAGGGCTCTGGGGCCAACGTCCTGACTTTC
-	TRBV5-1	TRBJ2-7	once	CASSLEPSEQYF	TGCGCCAGCAGCTTGGAACCCTCAGAGCAGTACTTC
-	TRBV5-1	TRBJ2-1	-	CASGGDYGEQFF	TGCGCCAGTGGAGGAGACTATGGTGAGCAGTTCTTC
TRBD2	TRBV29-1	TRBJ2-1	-	CSVEYRLAGRDEQFF	TGCAGCGTTGAATACAGGCTAGCGGGACGGGATGAGCAGTTCTTC
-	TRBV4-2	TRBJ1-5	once	CASSQAYSNQPQHF	TGTGCCAGCAGCCAAGCGTATAGCAATCAGCCCCAGCATTTT
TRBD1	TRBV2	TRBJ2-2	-	CASRGTGFTGELFF	TGTGCCAGCCGTGGGACAGGGTTCACCGGGGAGCTGTTTTTT
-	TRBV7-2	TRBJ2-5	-	CASSPGGGEETQYF	TGTGCCAGCAGCCCAGGAGGGGGGGAAGAGACCCAGTACTTC
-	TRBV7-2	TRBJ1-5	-	CASSLGRYNQPQHF	TGTGCCAGCAGCTTAGGTCGGTACAATCAGCCCCAGCATTTT
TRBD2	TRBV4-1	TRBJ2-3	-	CASSQALAGGTDTQYF	TGCGCCAGCAGCCAAGCCTTAGCGGGAGGCACAGATACGCAGTATTTT
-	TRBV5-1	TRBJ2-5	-	CASSLGWTQETQYF	TGCGCCAGCAGCTTGGGATGGACCCAAGAGACCCAGTACTTC
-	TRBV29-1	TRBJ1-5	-	CSVVEGTVNQPQHF	TGCAGCGTTGTGGAGGGCACCGTCAATCAGCCCCAGCATTTT
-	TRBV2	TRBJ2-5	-	CASTGPPEGQETQYF	TGTGCCAGCACGGGGCCTCCGGAGGGGCAAGAGACCCAGTACTTC
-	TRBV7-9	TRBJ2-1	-	CASSSPRTGRNEQFF	TGTGCCAGCAGCTCTCCCCGGACGGGGCGGAATGAGCAGTTCTTC
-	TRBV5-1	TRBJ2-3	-	CASRTGLTSTDTQYF	TGCGCCAGCAGGACAGGCCTTACTAGCACAGATACGCAGTATTTT
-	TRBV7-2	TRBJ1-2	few	CASSLRRPTNYGYTF	TGTGCCAGCAGCTTGAGGCGGCCCACTAACTATGGCTACACCTTC
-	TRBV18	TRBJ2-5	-	CASSPGGQKETQYF	TGTGCCAGCTCACCGGGCGGTCAGAAAGAGACCCAGTACTTC
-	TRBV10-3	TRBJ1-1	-	CATSSGSEGAEAFF	TGTGCCACCTCCTCGGGATCGGAAGGCGCTGAAGCTTTCTTT
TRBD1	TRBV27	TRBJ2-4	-	CASSAGTGQEWYF	TGTGCCAGCAGTGCCGGGACAGGCCAAGAATGGTACTTC
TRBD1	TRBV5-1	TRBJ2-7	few	CASKNPDRGEKYF	TGCGCCAGCAAAAACCCGGACAGGGGTGAAAAGTACTTC
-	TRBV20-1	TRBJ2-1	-	CSVSVGHEQFF	TGCAGTGTTTCAGTAGGTCATGAGCAGTTCTTC
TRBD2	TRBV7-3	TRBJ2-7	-	CASSFTGTSNEQYF	TGTGCCAGCAGCTTTACCGGGACTAGCAACGAGCAGTACTTC
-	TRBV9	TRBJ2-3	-	CASSVVSTSTDTQYF	TGTGCCAGCAGCGTAGTATCGACTAGCACAGATACGCAGTATTTT
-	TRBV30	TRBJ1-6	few	CAWSLFSNSPLHF	TGTGCCTGGAGTCTCTTCTCTAATTCACCCCTCCACTTT
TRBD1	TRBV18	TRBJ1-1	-	CASSPRTGLNTEAFF	TGTGCCAGCTCACCAAGGACAGGTCTAAACACTGAAGCTTTCTTT
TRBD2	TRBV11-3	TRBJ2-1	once	CASSSGTSANNEQFF	TGTGCCAGCAGTTCCGGGACTAGCGCGAACAATGAGCAGTTCTTC
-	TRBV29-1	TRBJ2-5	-	CSVEGAQETQYF	TGCAGCGTTGAGGGGGCCCAAGAGACCCAGTACTTC
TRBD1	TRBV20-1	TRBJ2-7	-	CSALQGGEQYF	TGCAGTGCCCTACAGGGGGGCGAGCAGTACTTC
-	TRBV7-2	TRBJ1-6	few	CASSPTVTSYNSPLHF	TGTGCCAGCAGCCCAACAGTGACGTCCTATAATTCACCCCTCCACTTT
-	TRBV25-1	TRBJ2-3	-	CASGRGTDTQYF	TGTGCCAGTGGAAGGGGAACAGATACGCAGTATTTT
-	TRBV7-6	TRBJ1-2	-	CASSRRGERREGYTF	TGTGCCAGCAGCCGAAGGGGGGAAAGGCGGGAGGGCTACACCTTC